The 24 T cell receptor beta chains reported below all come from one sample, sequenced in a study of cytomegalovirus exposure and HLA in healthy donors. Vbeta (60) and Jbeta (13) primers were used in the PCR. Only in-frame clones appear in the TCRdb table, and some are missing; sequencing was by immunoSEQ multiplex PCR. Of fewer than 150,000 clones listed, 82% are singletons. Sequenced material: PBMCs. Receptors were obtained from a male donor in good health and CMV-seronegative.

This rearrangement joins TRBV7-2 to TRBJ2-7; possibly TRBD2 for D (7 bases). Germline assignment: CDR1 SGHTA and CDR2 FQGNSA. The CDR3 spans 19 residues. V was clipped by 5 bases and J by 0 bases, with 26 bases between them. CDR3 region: CASSQGRGGWGANSYEQYF. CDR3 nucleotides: TGTGCCAGCAGCCAGGGGAGGGGGGGGTGGGGAGCGAACTCCTACGAGCAGTACTTC.

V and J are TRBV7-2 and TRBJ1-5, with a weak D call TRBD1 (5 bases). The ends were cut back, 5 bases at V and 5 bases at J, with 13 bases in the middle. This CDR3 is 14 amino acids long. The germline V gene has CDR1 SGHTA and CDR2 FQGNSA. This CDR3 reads CASSLRGEHQPQHF. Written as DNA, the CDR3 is TGTGCCAGCAGCCTCCGGGGGGAGCATCAGCCCCAGCATTTT.

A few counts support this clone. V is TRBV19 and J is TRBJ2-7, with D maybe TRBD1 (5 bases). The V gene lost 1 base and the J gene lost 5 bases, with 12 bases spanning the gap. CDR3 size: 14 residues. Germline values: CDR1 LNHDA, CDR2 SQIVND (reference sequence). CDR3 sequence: CASSIVPGYHEQYF. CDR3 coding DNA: TGTGCCAGTAGTATAGTTCCAGGGTACCACGAGCAGTACTTC.

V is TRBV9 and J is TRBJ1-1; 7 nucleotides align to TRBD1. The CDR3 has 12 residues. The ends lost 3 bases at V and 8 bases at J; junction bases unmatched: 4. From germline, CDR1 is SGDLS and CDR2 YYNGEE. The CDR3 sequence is CASSDGTEEAFF. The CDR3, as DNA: TGTGCCAGCAGCGATGGGACAGAAGAAGCTTTCTTT.

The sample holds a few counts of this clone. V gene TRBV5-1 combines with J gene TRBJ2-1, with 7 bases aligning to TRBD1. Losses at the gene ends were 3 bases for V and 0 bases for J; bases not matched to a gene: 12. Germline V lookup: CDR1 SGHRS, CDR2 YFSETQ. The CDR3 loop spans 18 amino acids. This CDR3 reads CASSSGQPLLSSYNEQFF. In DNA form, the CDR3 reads TGCGCCAGCAGCTCGGGACAGCCACTACTTTCCTCCTACAATGAGCAGTTCTTC.

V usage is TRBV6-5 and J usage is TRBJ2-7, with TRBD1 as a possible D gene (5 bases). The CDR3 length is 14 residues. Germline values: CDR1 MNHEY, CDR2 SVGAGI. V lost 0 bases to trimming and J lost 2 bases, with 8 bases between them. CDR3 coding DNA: TGTGCCAGCAGTTACTCCCAGGGCCCCTACGAGCAGTACTTC. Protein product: CASSYSQGPYEQYF.

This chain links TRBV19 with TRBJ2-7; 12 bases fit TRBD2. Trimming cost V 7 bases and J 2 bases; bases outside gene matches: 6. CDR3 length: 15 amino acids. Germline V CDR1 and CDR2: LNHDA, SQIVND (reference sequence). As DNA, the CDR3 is TGTGCCAGTACGACTAGCGGGAGCGGAGCCTACGAGCAGTACTTC. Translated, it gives CASTTSGSGAYEQYF.

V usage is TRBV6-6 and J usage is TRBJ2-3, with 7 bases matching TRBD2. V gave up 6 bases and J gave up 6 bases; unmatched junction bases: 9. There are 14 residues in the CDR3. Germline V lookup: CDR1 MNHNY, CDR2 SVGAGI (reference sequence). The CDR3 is CASSPGLVGDTQYF. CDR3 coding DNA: TGTGCCAGCAGCCCCGGACTAGTTGGGGATACGCAGTATTTT.

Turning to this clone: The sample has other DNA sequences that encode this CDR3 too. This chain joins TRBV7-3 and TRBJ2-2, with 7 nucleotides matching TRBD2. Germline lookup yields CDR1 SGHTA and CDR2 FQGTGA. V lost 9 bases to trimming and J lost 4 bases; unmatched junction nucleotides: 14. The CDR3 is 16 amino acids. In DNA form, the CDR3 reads TGTGCCAGTGGGCAGTGGGCGGGAGATAGCACCGGGGAGCTGTTTTTT. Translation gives CASGQWAGDSTGELFF. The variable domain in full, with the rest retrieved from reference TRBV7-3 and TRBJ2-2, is GAGVSQTPSNKVTEKGKYVELRCDPISGHTALYWYRQSLGQGPEFLIYFQGTGAADDSGLPNDRFFAVRPEGSVSTLKIQRTERGDSAVYLCASGQWAGDSTGELFFGEGSRLTVL.

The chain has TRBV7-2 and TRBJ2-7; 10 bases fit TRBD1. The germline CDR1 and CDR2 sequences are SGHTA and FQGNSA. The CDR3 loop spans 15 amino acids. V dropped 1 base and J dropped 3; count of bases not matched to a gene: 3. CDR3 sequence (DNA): TGTGCCAGCAGCTTAGGGGGGACAGGGGACTACGAGCAGTACTTC. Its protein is CASSLGGTGDYEQYF.

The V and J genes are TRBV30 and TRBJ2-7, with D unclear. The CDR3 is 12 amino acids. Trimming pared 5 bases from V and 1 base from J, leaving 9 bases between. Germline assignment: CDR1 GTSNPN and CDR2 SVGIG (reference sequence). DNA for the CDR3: TGTGCCTGGTCCCTGAGTTCCTACGAGCAGTACTTC. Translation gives CAWSLSSYEQYF.

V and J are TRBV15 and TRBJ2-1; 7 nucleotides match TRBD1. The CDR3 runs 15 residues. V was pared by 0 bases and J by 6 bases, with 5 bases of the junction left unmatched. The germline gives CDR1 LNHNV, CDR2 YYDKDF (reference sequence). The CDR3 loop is CATSRDAGTVNEQFF. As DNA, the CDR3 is TGTGCCACCAGCAGAGATGCCGGGACAGTCAATGAGCAGTTCTTC.

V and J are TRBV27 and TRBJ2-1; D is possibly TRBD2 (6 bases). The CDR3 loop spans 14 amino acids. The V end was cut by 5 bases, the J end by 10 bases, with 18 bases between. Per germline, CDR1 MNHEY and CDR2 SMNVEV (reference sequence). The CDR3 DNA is TGTGCCAGCAGTATTGTTTTCGGGAGTTGGGAGCAGTTCTTC. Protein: CASSIVFGSWEQFF.

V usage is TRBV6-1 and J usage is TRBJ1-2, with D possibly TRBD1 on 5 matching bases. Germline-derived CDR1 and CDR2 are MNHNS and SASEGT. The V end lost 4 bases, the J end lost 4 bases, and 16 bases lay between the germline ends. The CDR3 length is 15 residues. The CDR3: CASSAALGGGYGYTF. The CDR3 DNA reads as TGTGCCAGCAGTGCCGCCTTGGGGGGTGGCTATGGCTACACCTTC.

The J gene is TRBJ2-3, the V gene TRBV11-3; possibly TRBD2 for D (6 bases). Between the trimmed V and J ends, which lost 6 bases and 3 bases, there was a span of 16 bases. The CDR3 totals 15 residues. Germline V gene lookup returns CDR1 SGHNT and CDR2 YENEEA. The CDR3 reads CASSHGVAVTDTQYF. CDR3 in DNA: TGTGCCAGCAGTCACGGGGTAGCGGTAACAGATACGCAGTATTTT.

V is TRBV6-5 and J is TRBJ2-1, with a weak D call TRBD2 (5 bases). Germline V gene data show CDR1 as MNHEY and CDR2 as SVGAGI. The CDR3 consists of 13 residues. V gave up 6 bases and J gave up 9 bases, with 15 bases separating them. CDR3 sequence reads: CASSPNGMGEQFF. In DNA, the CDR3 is TGTGCCAGCAGCCCCAACGGGATGGGTGAGCAGTTCTTC.

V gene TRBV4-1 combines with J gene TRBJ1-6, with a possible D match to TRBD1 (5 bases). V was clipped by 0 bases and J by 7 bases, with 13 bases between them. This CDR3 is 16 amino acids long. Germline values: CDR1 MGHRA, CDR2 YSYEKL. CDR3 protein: CASSQDRADMNSPLHF. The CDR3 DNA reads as TGCGCCAGCAGCCAAGATAGGGCGGACATGAATTCACCCCTCCACTTT.

The CDR3 DNA reads as TGTGCCAGCAGCCCTTCCGGGACAAGGCCCTACGAGCAGTACTTC. Protein product: CASSPSGTRPYEQYF. The rearrangement joins TRBV6-5 to TRBJ2-7; maybe TRBD1 (6 bases). CDR1 is MNHEY and CDR2 is SVGAGI in the germline V gene. V lost 6 bases and J 2 bases, leaving 17 bases between the germline ends. The CDR3 has 15 residues.

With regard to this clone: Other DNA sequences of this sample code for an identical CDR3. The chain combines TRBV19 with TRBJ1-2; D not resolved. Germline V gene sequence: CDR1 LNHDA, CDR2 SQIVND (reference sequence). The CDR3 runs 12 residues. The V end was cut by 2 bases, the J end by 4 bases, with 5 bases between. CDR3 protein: CASSITGYGYTF. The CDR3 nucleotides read TGTGCCAGTAGTATAACGGGCTATGGCTACACCTTC.

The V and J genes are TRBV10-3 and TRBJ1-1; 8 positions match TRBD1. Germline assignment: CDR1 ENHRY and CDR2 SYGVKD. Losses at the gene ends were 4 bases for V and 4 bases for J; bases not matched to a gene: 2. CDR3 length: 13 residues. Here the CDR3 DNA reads TGTGCCATCAGTGGCGACAGGGGCACTGAAGCTTTCTTT. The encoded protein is CAISGDRGTEAFF.

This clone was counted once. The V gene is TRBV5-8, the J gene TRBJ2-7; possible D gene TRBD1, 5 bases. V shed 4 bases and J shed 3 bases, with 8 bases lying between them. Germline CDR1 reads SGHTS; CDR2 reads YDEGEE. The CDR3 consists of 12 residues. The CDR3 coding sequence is TGTGCCAGCAGCCCAGGGAACTACGAGCAGTACTTC. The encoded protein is CASSPGNYEQYF.

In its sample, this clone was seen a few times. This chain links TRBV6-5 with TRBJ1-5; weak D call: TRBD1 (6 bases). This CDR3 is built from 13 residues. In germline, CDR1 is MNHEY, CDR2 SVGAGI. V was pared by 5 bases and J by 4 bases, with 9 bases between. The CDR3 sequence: CASSATGNQPQHF. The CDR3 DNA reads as TGTGCCAGCAGTGCGACAGGAAATCAGCCCCAGCATTTT.

CDR3 protein: CASSSLAQETQYF. The CDR3 region has the DNA TGTGCCAGCAGTTCTCTGGCCCAAGAGACCCAGTACTTC. The chain links TRBV27 to TRBJ2-5; no definite D call. Germline V CDR1 and CDR2: MNHEY, SMNVEV (reference sequence). Trimming removed 4 bases at V and 1 base at J, with 7 bases between. The CDR3 has 13 residues.

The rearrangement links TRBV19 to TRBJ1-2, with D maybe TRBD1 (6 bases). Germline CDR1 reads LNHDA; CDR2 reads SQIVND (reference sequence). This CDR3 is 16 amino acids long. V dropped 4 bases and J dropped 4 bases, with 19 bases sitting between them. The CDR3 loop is CASSSGQSFFPYGYTF. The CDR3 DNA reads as TGTGCCAGTAGTAGCGGACAGTCCTTTTTCCCCTATGGCTACACCTTC.